These T cell receptor beta chains were read from a single sample in a study of cytomegalovirus exposure and HLA in healthy donors. Sequencing used immunoSEQ multiplex PCR; TCRdb keeps in-frame clones, though not all of them. There are more than 90,000 clones in the sample; 65% to 85% occur only once, and 15% to 20% lies in the top ten. Sequencing was done on a sample of PBMCs. These TCRs come from a man aged 50-59 years in good health and CMV-seropositive. The CDR3 runs from the conserved cysteine through the conserved F or W. Fields, in order: clone size, D gene, J gene, V gene, CDR3 protein, CDR3 DNA. The D gene is left open where the match is weak. Rows give clone size only sometimes, using once, few, many, or a class for an expanded clone.

size: few; D: TRBD2; J: TRBJ2-1; V: TRBV6-8; CDR3: CASSYRGGLYNEQFF; DNA: TGTGCCAGCAGTTACCGGGGGGGCCTGTACAATGAGCAGTTCTTC
size: NA; D: NA; J: TRBJ1-6; V: TRBV6-6; CDR3: CASSYSSGGGSPLHF; DNA: TGTGCCAGCAGTTACTCGTCAGGAGGTGGTTCACCCCTCCACTTT
size: NA; D: TRBD1; J: TRBJ2-5; V: TRBV28; CDR3: CASSARDRQETQYF; DNA: TGTGCCAGCAGTGCCCGGGACAGACAAGAGACCCAGTACTTC
size: NA; D: NA; J: TRBJ2-5; V: TRBV7-9; CDR3: CASRAMGGTAGEWEQYF; DNA: TGTGCCAGCAGGGCTATGGGCGGAACCGCTGGGGAGTGGGAGCAGTACTTC
size: NA; D: NA; J: TRBJ1-5; V: TRBV14; CDR3: CASSQPDWMNQPQHF; DNA: TGTGCCAGCAGCCAACCAGACTGGATGAATCAGCCCCAGCATTTT
size: NA; D: TRBD2; J: TRBJ2-3; V: TRBV7-6; CDR3: CASSRRLAGGTDTQYF; DNA: TGTGCCAGCAGCCGAAGACTAGCGGGGGGCACAGATACGCAGTATTTT
size: NA; D: TRBD2; J: TRBJ2-3; V: TRBV6-1; CDR3: CASSEVPSGRSTDTQYF; DNA: TGTGCCAGCAGTGAAGTCCCTAGCGGACGTAGCACAGATACGCAGTATTTT
size: NA; D: TRBD1; J: TRBJ2-1; V: TRBV11-2; CDR3: CASSSPGQGAYNEQFF; DNA: TGTGCCAGCAGTTCCCCGGGACAGGGAGCCTACAATGAGCAGTTCTTC
size: NA; D: TRBD1; J: TRBJ2-5; V: TRBV4-2; CDR3: CASSQGQGVGETQYF; DNA: TGTGCCAGCAGCCAAGGGCAGGGGGTAGGGGAGACCCAGTACTTC
size: NA; D: NA; J: TRBJ1-5; V: TRBV4-1; CDR3: CASSQGEGGNQPQHF; DNA: TGCGCCAGCAGCCAAGGAGAAGGGGGCAATCAGCCCCAGCATTTT
size: NA; D: NA; J: TRBJ2-2; V: TRBV6-6; CDR3: CASSYRGNTGELFF; DNA: TGTGCCAGCAGTTATCGTGGCAACACCGGGGAGCTGTTTTTT
size: NA; D: TRBD2; J: TRBJ2-3; V: TRBV5-1; CDR3: CASSLGLAGSTDTQYF; DNA: TGCGCCAGCAGCTTGGGACTAGCGGGATCCACAGATACGCAGTATTTT
size: few; D: NA; J: TRBJ1-5; V: TRBV27; CDR3: CASSLIGQSGSQPQHF; DNA: TGTGCCAGCAGTTTAATCGGACAGTCGGGTTCTCAGCCCCAGCATTTT
size: NA; D: NA; J: TRBJ2-7; V: TRBV27; CDR3: CASSLTVYRAYEQYF; DNA: TGTGCCAGCAGTTTAACGGTCTACAGGGCCTACGAGCAGTACTTC
size: NA; D: TRBD1; J: TRBJ2-5; V: TRBV7-9; CDR3: CASSIRTGPQETQYF; DNA: TGTGCCAGCAGCATACGGACAGGACCACAAGAGACCCAGTACTTC
size: NA; D: NA; J: TRBJ1-1; V: TRBV6-5; CDR3: CASSAGVTGNTEAFF; DNA: TGTGCCAGCAGTGCGGGAGTGACAGGGAACACTGAAGCTTTCTTT
size: once; D: TRBD1; J: TRBJ1-1; V: TRBV5-6; CDR3: CASSLDRGAMNTEAFF; DNA: TGTGCCAGCAGCCTTGACAGGGGGGCTATGAACACTGAAGCTTTCTTT